This TCR beta chain emerged from a study of blood T cell repertoires in COVID-19. As for the study in general: The analysed material was cDNA or gDNA that came from T cells, B-cell-depleted T cells, or PBMCs.

This clone has only a few counts. Authors' data handling: Estimation of nucleated cell counts was performed using reference gene primer amplification. Repertoires were generated with immunoSEQ multiplex PCR, while TCRdb's copy carries only in-frame clones and drops some. Clone size and V and J calls were adopted from that table, with D and trimming inferred from the DNA. The repertoire holds some 97,000 clones, with approximately 80% as singletons. With V trimmed by 3 bases and J by 4 bases, 10 bases remained unmatched. Germline CDR1 SGHRS, CDR2 YFSETQ. The CDR3 consists of 16 residues. Sequenced sample: peripheral blood. The V gene is TRBV5-1, the J gene TRBJ2-1, with 7 bases identical to TRBD2. The sequence was obtained from a man in his forties or fifties with active or convalescent COVID-19. CDR3 sequence (DNA): TGCGCCAGCAGCTGGGCGACAGCGGGACCTTACAATGAGCAGTTCTTC. Translation gives CASSWATAGPYNEQFF.